The 26 T cell receptor beta chains presented below share a single source sample, sequenced in a study of cytomegalovirus exposure and HLA in healthy donors. In the PCR, 60 Vbeta and 13 Jbeta primers were used. The method was immunoSEQ multiplex PCR; TCRdb's version includes in-frame clones alone and lacks a portion of them. There are some 170,000 clones in the sample; around 80% occur only once, and around 3.5% lies in the top ten. Sequenced: PBMCs. The receptor set was obtained from a woman aged 55-75 years in good health and CMV-seropositive.

The chain uses TRBV6-1 and TRBJ2-7; 7 bases are shared with TRBD1. V dropped 5 bases and J dropped 2; count of bases not matched to a gene: 9. This CDR3 spans 15 amino acids. Germline-derived CDR1 and CDR2 are MNHNS and SASEGT. CDR3 sequence (DNA): TGTGCCAGCAGTACCTTCAGGGGGTCTACCTACGAGCAGTACTTC. Its protein is CASSTFRGSTYEQYF.

The rearrangement links TRBV5-1 to TRBJ2-1; 11 nucleotides match TRBD2. J was trimmed by 10 bases and V by 1 base; bases with no gene match: 7. The CDR3 spans 15 residues. Per germline, CDR1 SGHRS and CDR2 YFSETQ. CDR3 in DNA: TGCGCCAGCAGCTTGCAACTAGCGGGGGATCGGGAGCAGTTCTTC. Residues: CASSLQLAGDREQFF. Combining the CDR3 with reference TRBV5-1 and TRBJ2-1 gives the whole variable domain KAGVTQTPRYLIKTRGQQVTLSCSPISGHRSVSWYQQTPGQGLQFLFEYFSETQRNKGNFPGRFSGRQFSNSRSEMNVSTLELGDSALYLCASSLQLAGDREQFFGPGTRLTVL.

This chain uses TRBV27 with TRBJ2-1; a possible D gene is TRBD2 (6 bases). Germline V gene sequence: CDR1 MNHEY, CDR2 SMNVEV (reference sequence). V lost 6 bases, J lost 1 base, and 22 bases lay in between. The CDR3 is 18 amino acids. The CDR3 reads CASSGDRFSGLSYNEQFF. The DNA of the CDR3 is TGTGCCAGCAGCGGGGACCGGTTTAGCGGCCTATCCTACAATGAGCAGTTCTTC.

Only a few counts were recorded for this clone. The genes are TRBV6-1 and TRBJ2-7; D might be TRBD1 (5 bases). There are 15 residues in the CDR3. Germline values: CDR1 MNHNS, CDR2 SASEGT. The V end was cut by 1 base, the J end by 0 bases, with 10 bases between. CDR3 region: CASSEGQIYSYEQYF. The CDR3 region has the DNA TGTGCCAGCAGTGAAGGACAGATTTACTCCTACGAGCAGTACTTC.

This clone has only one observation. The V and J genes are TRBV11-2 and TRBJ2-1; 8 bases match TRBD2. CDR3 size: 15 residues. V dropped 2 bases and J dropped 3; count of bases not matched to a gene: 3. Germline-derived CDR1 and CDR2 are SGHAT and FQNNGV. CDR3 nucleotides: TGTGCCAGCAGCTTATCTCGGGGGGGCTACAATGAGCAGTTCTTC. This translates into CASSLSRGGYNEQFF.

The chain combines TRBV30 with TRBJ1-2, with a possible D match to TRBD1 (6 bases). Germline loops: CDR1 GTSNPN, CDR2 SVGIG (reference sequence). V gave up 3 bases and J gave up 4 bases, with 12 bases separating them. The CDR3 spans 13 residues. CDR3 DNA: TGTGCCTGGAGCCCGGACAGCTTCTATGGCTACACCTTC. Its protein product is CAWSPDSFYGYTF.

The chain has TRBV7-9 and TRBJ2-7; D possibly corresponds to TRBD1 (6 bases). The CDR3 consists of 15 residues. Per germline, CDR1 SEHNR and CDR2 FQNEAQ (reference sequence). The V gene lost 3 bases and the J gene lost 3 bases, with 15 bases spanning the gap. CDR3 in amino acids: CASSLIQGANYEQYF. The CDR3 region has the DNA TGTGCCAGCAGCTTGATACAGGGTGCCAACTACGAGCAGTACTTC.

The chain carries TRBV9 and TRBJ2-2; a weak D match, TRBD1 (5 bases). The CDR3 consists of 15 residues. Germline V gene data show CDR1 as SGDLS and CDR2 as YYNGEE. V gave up 2 bases and J gave up 2 bases, with 10 bases separating them. In DNA form, the CDR3 reads TGTGCCAGCAGCGTTCAGGGAATCAACACCGGGGAGCTGTTTTTT. Translation gives CASSVQGINTGELFF.

This chain uses TRBV5-5 with TRBJ2-5; 8 positions agree with TRBD1. In germline, CDR1 is SGHKS, CDR2 YYEKEE (reference sequence). V shed 4 bases, J shed 1 base, and the junction held 6 bases outside the gene matches. CDR3 length equals 15 residues. Here the CDR3 reads CASSPRDRLQETQYF. CDR3 sequence (DNA): TGTGCCAGCAGCCCCCGGGACAGGCTCCAAGAGACCCAGTACTTC.

This chain joins TRBV9 and TRBJ2-1, with TRBD2 identical over 11 bases. The CDR3 is made up of 15 amino acids. V was clipped by 3 bases and J by 6 bases; unmatched bases: 5. Germline values: CDR1 SGDLS, CDR2 YYNGEE. CDR3 DNA: TGTGCCAGCAGCGGGGGACTAGCGGCCCTCAATGAGCAGTTCTTC. Translating gives CASSGGLAALNEQFF.

V is TRBV11-1 and J is TRBJ2-3; unclear D gene. Deletions cut 1 base from V and 3 bases from J, with 8 bases between. CDR1 is SGHAT and CDR2 is FQDESV in the germline V gene (reference sequence). The CDR3 covers 14 residues. The CDR3 region has the DNA TGTGCCAGCAGCTTAGGGAGTGGGACAGATACGCAGTATTTT. Translation gives CASSLGSGTDTQYF. Combining the CDR3 with reference TRBV11-1 and TRBJ2-3 gives the whole variable domain EAEVAQSPRYKITEKSQAVAFWCDPISGHATLYWYRQILGQGPELLVQFQDESVVDDSQLPKDRFSAERLKGVDSTLKIQPAELGDSAMYLCASSLGSGTDTQYFGPGTRLTVL.

The CDR3 sequence is CASSVALADTGELFF. CDR3 DNA sequence: TGTGCCAGCAGCGTAGCGCTAGCAGACACCGGGGAGCTGTTTTTT. The chain joins TRBV9 to TRBJ2-2; a possible D gene is TRBD2 (5 bases). Trimming stripped 0 bases from V and 3 bases from J, with 9 bases between. The germline V gene encodes CDR1 SGDLS and CDR2 YYNGEE. CDR3 length: 15 residues. Drawing the rest from reference TRBV9 and TRBJ2-2, the complete variable domain is DSGVTQTPKHLITATGQRVTLRCSPRSGDLSVYWYQQSLDQGLQFLIQYYNGEERAKGNILERFSAQQFPDLHSELNLSSLELGDSALYFCASSVALADTGELFFGEGSRLTVL.

This clone was picked up a small number of times. This chain uses TRBV6-1 with TRBJ2-3; possible D gene TRBD1, 6 bases. Trimming left V 6 bases short and J 4 bases short, with 11 bases between. This CDR3 has 13 residues. In germline, CDR1 is MNHNS, CDR2 SASEGT. CDR3 amino acids: CASRDRVPDTQYF. For the CDR3, the DNA is TGTGCCAGCAGGGACAGAGTGCCAGATACGCAGTATTTT.

The chain links TRBV7-3 to TRBJ2-1, with D perhaps matching TRBD2 (6 bases). Deletions cut 0 bases from V and 0 bases from J, with 18 bases between. Per the germline V gene, CDR1 is SGHTA and CDR2 is FQGTGA. The CDR3 spans 19 residues. CDR3 region: CASSLTQVKRRGSYNEQFF. CDR3 DNA sequence: TGTGCCAGCAGCTTAACCCAAGTCAAGCGGCGGGGCTCCTACAATGAGCAGTTCTTC.

This clone was counted between two and nine times. DNA of the CDR3: TGTGCCTGGAGTGAAACCCTGGTCCGATGGGGGGAGGGGGTCTCCTACGAGCAGTACTTC. It is translated as CAWSETLVRWGEGVSYEQYF. This chain connects TRBV30 to TRBJ2-7; TRBD2 is a possible D gene (7 bases). The CDR3 loop spans 20 amino acids. Trimming left V 1 base short and J 0 bases short, with 28 bases between. From germline, CDR1 is GTSNPN and CDR2 SVGIG (reference sequence).

The chain employs TRBV7-9 and TRBJ1-4; 8 nucleotides align to TRBD1. V was clipped by 1 base and J by 6 bases; unmatched bases: 4. The CDR3 has 15 residues. The V gene's germline CDR1 is SEHNR and CDR2 FQNEAQ (reference sequence). The CDR3 DNA follows: TGTGCCAGCAGCTTAGGGCAGGGGGCGGATGAAAAACTGTTTTTT. It codes for CASSLGQGADEKLFF.

Written as DNA, the CDR3 is TGTGCCAGCAGCTATAGAATGGGGGCGGGTTACAATGAGCAGTTCTTC. It yields the protein CASSYRMGAGYNEQFF. The chain recombines TRBV5-6 with TRBJ2-1; possible D gene TRBD1, 6 bases. CDR3 size: 16 residues. Per the germline V gene, CDR1 is SGHDT and CDR2 is YYEEEE. V was clipped by 3 bases and J by 4 bases, with 17 bases between them.

The V call is TRBV15, the J call TRBJ1-2, with TRBD1 matching over 7 bases. Germline CDR1 is LNHNV and CDR2 is YYDKDF (reference sequence). The CDR3 has 12 amino acids. Trimming removed 5 bases from V and 8 bases from J; junction bases left unmatched: 5. CDR3 nucleotides: TGTGCCACCAGCTCAGGGGGAAGGGGCTACACCTTC. Protein sequence: CATSSGGRGYTF. Looking up the rest from reference TRBV15 and TRBJ1-2 gives the full variable domain: DAMVIQNPRYQVTQFGKPVTLSCSQTLNHNVMYWYQQKSSQAPKLLFHYYDKDFNNEADTPDNFQSRRPNTSFCFLDIRSPGLGDTAMYLCATSSGGRGYTFGSGTRLTVV.

The CDR3 DNA is TGTGCCTGGAGTGTAGGGGGGGGTGATCAGCCCCAGCATTTT. As protein: CAWSVGGGDQPQHF. J is TRBJ1-5 and V is TRBV30, with D maybe TRBD1 (6 bases). Looked up from germline, CDR1 is GTSNPN and CDR2 is SVGIG (reference sequence). The CDR3 length is 14 residues. V shed 0 bases and J shed 5 bases, with 11 bases lying between them.

The chain uses TRBV4-1 and TRBJ2-3; 14 bases agree with TRBD2. There are 19 residues in the CDR3. Germline V lookup: CDR1 MGHRA, CDR2 YSYEKL. J gave up 7 bases and V 4 bases, and 16 bases lay outside the gene matches. The CDR3: CASSPLWTSGRWDTNTQYF. The DNA of the CDR3 is TGCGCCAGCAGCCCTTTGTGGACTAGCGGGAGGTGGGACACTAATACGCAGTATTTT.

The V and J genes are TRBV28 and TRBJ2-1; 9 bases map to TRBD2. The CDR3 runs to 16 residues. Trimming took 7 bases from V and 2 from J; bases not matched to a gene: 9. In germline, CDR1 is MDHEN, CDR2 SYDVKM. CDR3 protein: CASTLSGRSTYNEQFF. CDR3 DNA: TGTGCCAGCACCCTTAGCGGGAGAAGCACCTACAATGAGCAGTTCTTC. Full variable domain (outside the CDR3, taken from reference TRBV28 and TRBJ2-1): DVKVTQSSRYLVKRTGEKVFLECVQDMDHENMFWYRQDPGLGLRLIYFSYDVKMKEKGDIPEGYSVSREKKERFSLILESASTNQTSMYLCASTLSGRSTYNEQFFGPGTRLTVL.

V and J are TRBV6-5 and TRBJ1-3, with D hard to call. Trimming took off 6 bases at V and 9 bases at J, with 21 bases between the two ends. CDR3 size: 15 residues. Germline V gene lookup returns CDR1 MNHEY and CDR2 SVGAGI. CDR3 amino acids: CASSRQSMEGSTIYF. Written as DNA, the CDR3 is TGTGCCAGCAGCCGTCAGTCCATGGAAGGGAGCACCATATATTTT.

The gene calls are TRBV4-3 and TRBJ1-5; 12 bases fit TRBD1. The length of the CDR3 is 19 residues. Germline CDR1 is LGHNA and CDR2 is YSLEER. The J segment lost 6 bases and the V segment lost 2 bases, leaving 14 bases of the junction unmatched. The CDR3 DNA follows: TGCGCCAGCAGCCAACAACCGATCGGGACAGGGGGCTCTCGTCAGCCCCAGCATTTT. Amino acid sequence: CASSQQPIGTGGSRQPQHF.

Concerning this clone: The identical CDR3 is also encoded by other nucleotide sequences in the sample. CDR3 region: CAWSPPGSRQYF. The CDR3 DNA follows: TGTGCCTGGAGCCCCCCCGGGTCCCGGCAGTACTTC. The chain employs TRBV30 and TRBJ2-7; D is ambiguous. Germline CDR1 and CDR2: GTSNPN and SVGIG (reference sequence). This CDR3 contains 12 residues. V was clipped by 3 bases and J by 9 bases, with 15 bases between them.

V is TRBV10-2 and J is TRBJ2-3, with D possibly being TRBD2 (7 bases). Trimming took off 6 bases at V and 2 bases at J, with 18 bases between the two ends. CDR3 size: 16 residues. CDR1 WSHSY and CDR2 SAAADI come from the germline V gene. This chain's CDR3 is CASSANGGGPTDTQYF. DNA for the CDR3: TGCGCCAGCAGCGCCAATGGGGGGGGGCCCACAGATACGCAGTATTTT.

The gene calls are TRBV28 and TRBJ2-1, with D perhaps TRBD1 (5 bases). Germline V gene sequence: CDR1 MDHEN, CDR2 SYDVKM. The CDR3 is 14 residues long. Trimming removed 5 bases at V and 5 bases at J, with 13 bases between. The CDR3 sequence is CASSLNLGDNEQFF. The CDR3 coding sequence is TGTGCCAGCAGTCTCAACCTAGGGGACAATGAGCAGTTCTTC.